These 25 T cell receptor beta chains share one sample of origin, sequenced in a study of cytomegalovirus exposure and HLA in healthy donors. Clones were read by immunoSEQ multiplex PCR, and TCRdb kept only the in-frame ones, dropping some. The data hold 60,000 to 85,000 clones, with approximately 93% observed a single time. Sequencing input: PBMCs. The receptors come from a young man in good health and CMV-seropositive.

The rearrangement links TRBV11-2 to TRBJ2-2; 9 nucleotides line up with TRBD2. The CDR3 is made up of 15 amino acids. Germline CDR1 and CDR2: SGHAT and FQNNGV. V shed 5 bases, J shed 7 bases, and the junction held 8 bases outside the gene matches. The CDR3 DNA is TGTGCCAGCAGCCCACTTAGCGGGAGAAGCGGGGAGCTGTTTTTT. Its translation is CASSPLSGRSGELFF.

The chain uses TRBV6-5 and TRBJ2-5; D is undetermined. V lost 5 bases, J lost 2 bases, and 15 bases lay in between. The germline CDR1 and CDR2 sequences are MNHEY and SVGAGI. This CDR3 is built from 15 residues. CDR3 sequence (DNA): TGTGCCAGCAGTAGTCGATCGGCGGCGCAAGAGACCCAGTACTTC. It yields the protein CASSSRSAAQETQYF.

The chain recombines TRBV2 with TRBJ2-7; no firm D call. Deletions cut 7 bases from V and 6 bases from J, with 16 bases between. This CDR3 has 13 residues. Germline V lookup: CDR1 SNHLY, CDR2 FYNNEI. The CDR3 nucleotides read TGTGCCAGCAATAAAGAGAGCCCTGGCGAGCAGTACTTC. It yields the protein CASNKESPGEQYF.

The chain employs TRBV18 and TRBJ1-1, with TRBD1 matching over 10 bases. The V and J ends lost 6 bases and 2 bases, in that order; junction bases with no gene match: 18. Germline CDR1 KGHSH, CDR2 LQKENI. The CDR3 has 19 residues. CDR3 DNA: TGTGCCAGCTCTCAACTCTGGGGTGGGGACAGGGGTGGAAACACTGAAGCTTTCTTT. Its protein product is CASSQLWGGDRGGNTEAFF.

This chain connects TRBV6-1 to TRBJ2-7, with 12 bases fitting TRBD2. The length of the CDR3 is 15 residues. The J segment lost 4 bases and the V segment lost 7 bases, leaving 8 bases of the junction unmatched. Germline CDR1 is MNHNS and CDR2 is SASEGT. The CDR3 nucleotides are TGTGCCAGCAACCAGCCGGGACTAGCGGGTTACGAGCAGTACTTC. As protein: CASNQPGLAGYEQYF.

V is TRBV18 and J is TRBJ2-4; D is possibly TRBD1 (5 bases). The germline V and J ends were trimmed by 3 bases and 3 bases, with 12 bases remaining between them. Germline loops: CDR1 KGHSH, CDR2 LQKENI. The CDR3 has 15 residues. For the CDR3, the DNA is TGTGCCAGCTCACCTCAACAAGGGGTCAAAAACATTCAGTACTTC. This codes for CASSPQQGVKNIQYF.

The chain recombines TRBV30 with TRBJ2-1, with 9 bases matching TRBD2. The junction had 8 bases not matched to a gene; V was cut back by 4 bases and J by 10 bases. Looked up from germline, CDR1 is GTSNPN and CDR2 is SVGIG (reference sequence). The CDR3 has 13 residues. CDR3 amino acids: CAWTSGNGEEQFF. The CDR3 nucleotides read TGTGCCTGGACTAGCGGGAATGGGGAAGAGCAGTTCTTC.

The CDR3 here is CATSTRGTQYF. The CDR3 nucleotides are TGTGCCACATCCACCCGGGGGACGCAGTATTTT. The V and J genes are TRBV19 and TRBJ2-3; D might be TRBD2 (6 bases). Trimming pared 10 bases from V and 9 bases from J, leaving 14 bases between. The CDR3 totals 11 residues. Germline-derived CDR1 and CDR2 are LNHDA and SQIVND (reference sequence).

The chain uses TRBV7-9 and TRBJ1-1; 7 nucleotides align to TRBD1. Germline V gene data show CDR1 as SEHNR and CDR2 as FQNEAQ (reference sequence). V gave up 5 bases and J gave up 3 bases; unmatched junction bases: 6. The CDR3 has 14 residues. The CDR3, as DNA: TGTGCCAGCAGCCTTAACAGGGGCGACACTGAAGCTTTCTTT. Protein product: CASSLNRGDTEAFF.

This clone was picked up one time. The CDR3 region has the DNA TGTGCCAGCAACGGGCCGGGAGGGGGTCGAGGCTACACCTTC. Its translation: CASNGPGGGRGYTF. The chain links TRBV28 to TRBJ1-2; D possibly corresponds to TRBD1 (6 bases). This CDR3 region has 14 residues. The V gene lost 7 bases and the J gene lost 8 bases, with 20 bases spanning the gap. CDR1 is MDHEN and CDR2 is SYDVKM in the germline V gene.

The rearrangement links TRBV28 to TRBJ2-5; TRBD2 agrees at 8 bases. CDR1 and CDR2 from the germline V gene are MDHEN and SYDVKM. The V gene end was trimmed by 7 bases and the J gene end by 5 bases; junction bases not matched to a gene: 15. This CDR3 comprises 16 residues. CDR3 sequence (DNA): TGTGCCAGCAAACACTCTTGGAGCGGGAGAGGGGAGACCCAGTACTTC. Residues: CASKHSWSGRGETQYF.

CDR3 in amino acids: CASSLAGVITGELFF. The CDR3, as DNA: TGTGCCAGCAGTTTAGCGGGAGTAATCACCGGGGAGCTGTTTTTT. V gene TRBV27 combines with J gene TRBJ2-2, with 7 bases aligning to TRBD2. Germline loops: CDR1 MNHEY, CDR2 SMNVEV (reference sequence). This CDR3 region has 15 residues. The ends lost 2 bases at V and 4 bases at J; junction bases unmatched: 4.

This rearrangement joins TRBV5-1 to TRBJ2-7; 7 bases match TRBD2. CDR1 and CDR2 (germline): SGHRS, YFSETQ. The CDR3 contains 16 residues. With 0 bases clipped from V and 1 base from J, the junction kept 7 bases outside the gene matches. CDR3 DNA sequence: TGCGCCAGCAGCTTGGGGGCGGGAGAGGGGTCCTACGAGCAGTACTTC. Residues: CASSLGAGEGSYEQYF.

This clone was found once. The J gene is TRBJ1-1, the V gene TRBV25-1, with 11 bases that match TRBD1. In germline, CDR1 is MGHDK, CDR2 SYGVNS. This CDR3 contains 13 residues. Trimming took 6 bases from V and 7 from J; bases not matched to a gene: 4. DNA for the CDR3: TGTGCCAGCAGGGCGGACAGGGGGCTTGAAGCTTTCTTT. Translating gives CASRADRGLEAFF.

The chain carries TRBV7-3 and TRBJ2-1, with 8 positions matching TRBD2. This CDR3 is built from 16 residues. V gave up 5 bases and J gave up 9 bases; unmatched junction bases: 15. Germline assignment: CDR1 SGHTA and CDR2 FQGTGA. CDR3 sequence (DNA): TGTGCCAGCAGCGCCCCCGGGACTAGATTTGGGCCTGAGCAGTTCTTC. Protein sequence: CASSAPGTRFGPEQFF.

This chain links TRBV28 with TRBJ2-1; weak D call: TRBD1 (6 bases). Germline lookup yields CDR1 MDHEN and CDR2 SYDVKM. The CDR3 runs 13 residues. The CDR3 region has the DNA TGTTTATCTTCAGGGGCAGCAGCCAATGAGCAGTTCTTC. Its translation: CLSSGAAANEQFF.

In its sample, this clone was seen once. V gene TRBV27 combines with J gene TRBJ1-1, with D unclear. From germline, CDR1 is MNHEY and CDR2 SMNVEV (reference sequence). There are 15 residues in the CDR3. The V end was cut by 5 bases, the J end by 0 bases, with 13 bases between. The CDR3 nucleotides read TGTGCCAGCAGTCCAACAAGAAATTTGAACACTGAAGCTTTCTTT. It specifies CASSPTRNLNTEAFF.

The CDR3 spells CASSTPLRGIDTQYF. The CDR3 bases are TGTGCCAGCAGCACACCCCTGCGGGGTATAGATACGCAGTATTTT. The chain has TRBV7-6 and TRBJ2-3; weak D call: TRBD2 (6 bases). Germline CDR1 is SGHVS and CDR2 is FNYEAQ. The CDR3 is made up of 15 amino acids. Trimming took off 5 bases at V and 5 bases at J, with 17 bases between the two ends.

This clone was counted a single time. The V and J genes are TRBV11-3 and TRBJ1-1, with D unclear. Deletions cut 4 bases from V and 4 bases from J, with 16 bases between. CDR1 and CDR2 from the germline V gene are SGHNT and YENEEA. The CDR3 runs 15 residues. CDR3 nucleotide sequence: TGTGCCAGCAGCTCGATTTCGGGGTTAGGCACTGAAGCTTTCTTT. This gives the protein CASSSISGLGTEAFF.

In DNA form, the CDR3 reads TGTGCCAGCAGCCCCGGGACAGGGGGTTTCGGCACTGAAGCTTTCTTT. Its protein is CASSPGTGGFGTEAFF. V gene TRBV5-5 combines with J gene TRBJ1-1; 11 bases align to TRBD1. Trimming at V came to 4 bases and at J to 4 bases, leaving 9 bases not matched to a gene. The CDR3 extends over 16 amino acids. Germline lookup yields CDR1 SGHKS and CDR2 YYEKEE (reference sequence).

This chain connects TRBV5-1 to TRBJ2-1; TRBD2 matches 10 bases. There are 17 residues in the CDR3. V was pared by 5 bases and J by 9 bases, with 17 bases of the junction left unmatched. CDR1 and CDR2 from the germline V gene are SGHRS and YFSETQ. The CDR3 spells CASSGLAGVESIGEQFF. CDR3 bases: TGCGCCAGCAGTGGGCTAGCGGGAGTCGAGTCCATAGGTGAGCAGTTCTTC.

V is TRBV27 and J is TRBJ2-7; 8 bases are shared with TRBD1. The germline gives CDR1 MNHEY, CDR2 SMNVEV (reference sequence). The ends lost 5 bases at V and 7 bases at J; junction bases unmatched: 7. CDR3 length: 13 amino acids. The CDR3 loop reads CASSRTGTREQYF. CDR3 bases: TGTGCCAGCAGTCGGACAGGGACAAGAGAGCAGTACTTC.

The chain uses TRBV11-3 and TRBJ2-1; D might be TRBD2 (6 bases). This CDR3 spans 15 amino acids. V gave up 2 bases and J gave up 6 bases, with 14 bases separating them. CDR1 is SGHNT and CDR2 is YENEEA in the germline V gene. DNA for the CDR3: TGTGCCAGCAGCTTATTTCCGGGAGTGGGCAATGAGCAGTTCTTC. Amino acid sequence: CASSLFPGVGNEQFF.

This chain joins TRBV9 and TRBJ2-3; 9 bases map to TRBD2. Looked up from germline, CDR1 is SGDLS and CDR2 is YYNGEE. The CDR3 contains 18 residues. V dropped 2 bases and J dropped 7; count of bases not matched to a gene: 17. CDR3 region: CASSVSGGTVTGLNTQYF. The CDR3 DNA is TGTGCCAGCAGCGTGAGCGGGGGGACGGTGACTGGATTGAATACGCAGTATTTT.

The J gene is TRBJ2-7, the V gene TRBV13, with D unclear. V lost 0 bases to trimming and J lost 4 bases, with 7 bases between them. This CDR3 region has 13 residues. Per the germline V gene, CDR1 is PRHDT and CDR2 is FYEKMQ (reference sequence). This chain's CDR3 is CASSLGKLYEQYF. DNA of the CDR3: TGTGCCAGCAGCTTAGGTAAGCTGTACGAGCAGTACTTC.